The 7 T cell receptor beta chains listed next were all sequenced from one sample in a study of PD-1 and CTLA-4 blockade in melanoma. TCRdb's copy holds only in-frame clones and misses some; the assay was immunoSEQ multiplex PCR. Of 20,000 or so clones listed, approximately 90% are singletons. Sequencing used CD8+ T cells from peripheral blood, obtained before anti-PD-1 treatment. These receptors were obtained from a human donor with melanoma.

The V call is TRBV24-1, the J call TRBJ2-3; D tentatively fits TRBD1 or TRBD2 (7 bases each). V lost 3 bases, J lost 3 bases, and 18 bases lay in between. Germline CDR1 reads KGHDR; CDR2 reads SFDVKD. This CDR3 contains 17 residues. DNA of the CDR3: TGTGCCACCAGTGATCTAGGGGAGGGGGCCGTAACAGATACGCAGTATTTT. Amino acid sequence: CATSDLGEGAVTDTQYF.

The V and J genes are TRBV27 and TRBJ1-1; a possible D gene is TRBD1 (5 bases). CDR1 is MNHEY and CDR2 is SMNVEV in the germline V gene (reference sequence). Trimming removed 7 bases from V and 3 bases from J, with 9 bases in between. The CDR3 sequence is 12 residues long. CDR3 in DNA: TGTGCCAGCAATGGGGGTGACACTGAAGCTTTCTTT. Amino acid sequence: CASNGGDTEAFF.

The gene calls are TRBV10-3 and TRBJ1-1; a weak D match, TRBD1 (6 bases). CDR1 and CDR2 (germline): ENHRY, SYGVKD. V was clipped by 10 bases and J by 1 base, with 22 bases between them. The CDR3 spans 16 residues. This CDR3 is CATTPAPGHPNTEAFF. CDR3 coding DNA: TGTGCCACTACCCCCGCCCCGGGACACCCGAACACTGAAGCTTTCTTT.

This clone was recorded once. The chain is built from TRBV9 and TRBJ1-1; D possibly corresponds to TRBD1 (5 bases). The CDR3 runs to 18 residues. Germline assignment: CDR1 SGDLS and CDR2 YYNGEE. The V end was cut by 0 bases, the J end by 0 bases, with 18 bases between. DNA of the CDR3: TGTGCCAGCAGCGTAGAATGGGGGTCCCCCGGTGTGAACACTGAAGCTTTCTTT. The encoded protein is CASSVEWGSPGVNTEAFF. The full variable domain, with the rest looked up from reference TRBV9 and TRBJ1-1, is DSGVTQTPKHLITATGQRVTLRCSPRSGDLSVYWYQQSLDQGLQFLIQYYNGEERAKGNILERFSAQQFPDLHSELNLSSLELGDSALYFCASSVEWGSPGVNTEAFFGQGTRLTVV.

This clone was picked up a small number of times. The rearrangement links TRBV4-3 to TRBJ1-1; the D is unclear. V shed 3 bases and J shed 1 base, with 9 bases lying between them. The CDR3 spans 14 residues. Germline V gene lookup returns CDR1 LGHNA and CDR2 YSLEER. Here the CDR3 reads CASSHRGGNTEAFF. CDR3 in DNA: TGCGCCAGCAGCCATCGGGGAGGGAACACTGAAGCTTTCTTT.

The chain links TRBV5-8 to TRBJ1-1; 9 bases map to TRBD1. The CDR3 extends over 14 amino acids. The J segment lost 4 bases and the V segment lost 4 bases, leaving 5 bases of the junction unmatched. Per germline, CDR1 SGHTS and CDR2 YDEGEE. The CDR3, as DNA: TGTGCCAGCAGCATGGGACAGGGCCCCACTGAAGCTTTCTTT. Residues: CASSMGQGPTEAFF.

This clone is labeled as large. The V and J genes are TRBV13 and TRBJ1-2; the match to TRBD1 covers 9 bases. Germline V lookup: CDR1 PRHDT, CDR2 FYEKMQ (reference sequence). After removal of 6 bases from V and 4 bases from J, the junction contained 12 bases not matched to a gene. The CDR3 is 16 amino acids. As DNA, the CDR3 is TGTGCCAGCAGGTCCCGTGGGGGACAGGGCCTCTATGGCTACACCTTC. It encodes CASRSRGGQGLYGYTF.